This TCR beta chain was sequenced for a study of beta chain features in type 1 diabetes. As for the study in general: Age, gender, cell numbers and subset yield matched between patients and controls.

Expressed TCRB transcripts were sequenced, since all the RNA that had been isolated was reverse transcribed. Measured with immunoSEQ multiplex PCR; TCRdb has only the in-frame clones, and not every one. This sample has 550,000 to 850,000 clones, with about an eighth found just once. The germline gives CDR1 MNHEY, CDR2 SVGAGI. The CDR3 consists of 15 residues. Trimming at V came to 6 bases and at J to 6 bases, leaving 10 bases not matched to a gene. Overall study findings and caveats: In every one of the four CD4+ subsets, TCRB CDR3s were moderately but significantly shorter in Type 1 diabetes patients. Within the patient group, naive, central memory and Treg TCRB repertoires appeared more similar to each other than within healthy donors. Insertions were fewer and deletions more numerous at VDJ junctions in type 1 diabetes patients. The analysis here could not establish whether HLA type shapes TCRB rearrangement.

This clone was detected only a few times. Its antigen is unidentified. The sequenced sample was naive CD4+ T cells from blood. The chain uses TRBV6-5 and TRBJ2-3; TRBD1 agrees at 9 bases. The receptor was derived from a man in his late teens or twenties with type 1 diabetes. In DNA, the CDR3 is TGTGCCAGCAGCTGGGGACAGGGTGGCCGGGATACGCAGTATTTT. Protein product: CASSWGQGGRDTQYF.